This T cell receptor beta chain originates from a study of human T cells and chemical hapten exposure. Across the study: It was small differences in pooled library volume that mainly caused per-sample TCR yields to vary. Findings and caveats of the study: Expanded TCRs formed significantly more large CDR3 similarity clusters than controls.

Unique molecular identifiers were linked by the library to individual cDNA molecules. One entry per CDR3 protein results from TCRdb running MiXCR on the RACE reads. Of over 35,000 distinct CDR3 sequences in the sample, roughly a tenth were seen once. Time point denoted: pre-sensitization, week 0. Treatment denoted: therapeutic diphenylcyclopropenone sensitization with weekly scalp DPC. Investigators collected blood before applying each patch test. This clonotype was recorded many times. Its antigen is unidentified. Sequences were derived from whole blood, sampled in connection with sensitization to the hapten diphenylcyclopropenone (DPC). The sequence was collected from a man aged 25-45 years with alopecia areata. Some clones in this sample may be carry-over from other donors' samples.

CDR3 sequence (DNA): TGTGCCAGCCGGGCAGGCGCCGCTATAGGCCTGAACACTGAAGCTTTCTTT. This encodes CASRAGAAIGLNTEAFF. The chain employs TRBV2 and TRBJ1-1; the D is unclear. Germline V CDR1 and CDR2: SNHLY, FYNNEI. CDR3 size: 17 residues. V was cut by 8 bases and J by 0 bases, with 22 bases left in between.